The 12 T cell receptor beta chains reported below all come from one sample, sequenced in a study of regulatory T cells in long-lasting Graves disease. Time point of the sample: newly diagnosed GD, antithyroid drugs for less than 3 months. PBMC RNA served as the TCR library source. HTBI primers from iRepertoire and Arm-PCR of CDR3 regions yielded the TCR beta libraries. TCRdb redid the calling of the multiplex PCR reads with MiXCR, one entry per CDR3 protein. The sample records over 200,000 distinct CDR3 sequences, 18% being singletons. This same sample was also part of a study on T cells in Graves' hyperthyroidism and ophthalmopathy.

The specimen comprised peripheral blood mononuclear cells (PBMCs), sampled at new diagnosis, from a patient treated with antithyroid drugs. The receptor source for this set is a woman aged 25 to 39 with Graves disease.

This clonotype was recorded at least ten times. The chain recombines TRBV6-5 with TRBJ2-7; no clear D. Germline V lookup: CDR1 MNHEY, CDR2 SVGAGI. The CDR3 is made up of 13 amino acids. V lost 0 bases and J 5 bases, leaving 8 bases between the germline ends. The CDR3 bases are TGTGCCAGCAGTTACTCCCAATCGAACGAGCAGTACTTC. Its translation: CASSYSQSNEQYF.

In its sample, this clonotype was seen many times. The chain links TRBV20-1 to TRBJ1-2, with a possible D match to TRBD1 (5 bases). The CDR3 is made up of 10 amino acids. CDR1 DFQATT and CDR2 SNEGSKA come from the germline V gene (reference sequence). The V end lost 7 bases, the J end lost 8 bases, and 11 bases lay between the germline ends. This CDR3 reads CSVPQAGYTF. As DNA, the CDR3 is TGCAGTGTCCCACAGGCGGGCTACACCTTC.

This clonotype has ten or more counts. The chain recombines TRBV19 with TRBJ1-1, with D perhaps TRBD1 (6 bases). The germline V and J ends were trimmed by 4 bases and 6 bases, with 18 bases remaining between them. The CDR3 contains 15 residues. CDR1 and CDR2 (germline): LNHDA, SQIVND (reference sequence). This CDR3 is CASSTGAAKGSEAFF. CDR3 sequence (DNA): TGTGCCAGTAGTACGGGGGCGGCGAAAGGCTCTGAAGCTTTCTTT.

The sample holds many counts of this clonotype. The rearrangement links TRBV20-1 to TRBJ1-4; the D gene is possibly TRBD1 (6 bases). CDR3 length: 15 amino acids. V was clipped by 3 bases and J by 4 bases, with 15 bases between them. Germline CDR1 and CDR2: DFQATT and SNEGSKA (reference sequence). The CDR3 spells CSARRRGLGNEKLFF. The CDR3 coding sequence is TGCAGTGCTAGGCGCAGGGGTCTGGGTAATGAAAAACTGTTTTTT.

The sample holds many counts of this clonotype. The chain employs TRBV7-2 and TRBJ2-5; 10 nucleotides agree with TRBD2. The CDR3 is made up of 13 amino acids. Germline assignment: CDR1 SGHTA and CDR2 FQGNSA. The trim removed 7 bases at V and 2 bases at J, leaving 1 base unmatched. CDR3 nucleotide sequence: TGTGCCAGCAAACTAGCGGGGCAAGAGACCCAGTACTTC. Translated: CASKLAGQETQYF.

This clonotype was detected ten times or more. The CDR3 nucleotides are TGTGCCAGCTCACTTCAACAGGGGGCGAACACTGAAGCTTTCTTT. This gives the protein CASSLQQGANTEAFF. V is TRBV18 and J is TRBJ1-1; TRBD1 matches at 9 bases. CDR3 length: 15 residues. Trimming at V came to 4 bases and at J to 1 base, leaving 4 bases not matched to a gene. Per germline, CDR1 KGHSH and CDR2 LQKENI.

This clonotype was seen many times. J is TRBJ2-1 and V is TRBV6-1; TRBD2 agrees at 9 bases. Germline assignment: CDR1 MNHNS and CDR2 SASEGT. The CDR3 runs to 13 residues. The J segment lost 7 bases and the V segment lost 10 bases, leaving 8 bases of the junction unmatched. This CDR3 is CATLRGGQNEQFF. CDR3 sequence (DNA): TGTGCCACGCTGCGGGGGGGCCAGAATGAGCAGTTCTTC.

This clonotype came up many times. The rearrangement joins TRBV5-5 to TRBJ2-3, with TRBD1 matching 8 bases. Germline lookup yields CDR1 SGHKS and CDR2 YYEKEE (reference sequence). V was pared by 8 bases and J by 2 bases, with 10 bases of the junction left unmatched. This CDR3 region has 15 residues. The CDR3 loop is CASAAPGGFTDTQYF. DNA of the CDR3: TGTGCCAGTGCGGCTCCAGGGGGCTTCACAGATACGCAGTATTTT.

This clonotype has a count of ten or more. The V and J genes are TRBV5-6 and TRBJ2-3; TRBD1 matches at 10 bases. Germline assignment: CDR1 SGHDT and CDR2 YYEEEE. There are 15 residues in the CDR3. V lost 4 bases to trimming and J lost 4 bases; unmatched junction nucleotides: 6. This chain's CDR3 is CASSPTGGWADTQYF. The CDR3 nucleotides read TGTGCCAGCAGCCCGACAGGGGGCTGGGCAGATACGCAGTATTTT.

This clonotype was seen at least ten times. V gene TRBV6-1 combines with J gene TRBJ1-1, with TRBD1 matching 7 bases. This CDR3 has 13 residues. The germline V gene encodes CDR1 MNHNS and CDR2 SASEGT. V dropped 0 bases and J dropped 6; count of bases not matched to a gene: 1. The CDR3 reads CASSEAGTAEAFF. The CDR3 nucleotides read TGTGCCAGCAGTGAAGCCGGGACAGCTGAAGCTTTCTTT.

In this sample, this clonotype turned up many times. V is TRBV2 and J is TRBJ1-5, with D maybe TRBD1 (5 bases). The CDR3 is 15 residues long. Germline CDR1 is SNHLY and CDR2 is FYNNEI. The ends were cut back, 2 bases at V and 7 bases at J, with 15 bases in the middle. DNA for the CDR3: TGTGCCAGCAGTGAAATCAGACAGTCTGTGCAGCCCCAGCATTTT. Protein: CASSEIRQSVQPQHF.

A word on this clonotype: A far larger clone is one nucleotide away, so this likely arose from a read error. This chain joins TRBV7-8 and TRBJ2-3, with a possible D match to TRBD1 (6 bases). The last part of the DNA fits TRBJ2-7 better; the J call may be wrong. In germline, CDR1 is SGHVS, CDR2 FQNEAQ. The CDR3 has 16 amino acids. As DNA, the CDR3 is TGTGCCAGCAGCCTTAGTCCGGGACAAACCTCCTACGGGCAGTACTTC. Its translation: CASSLSPGQTSYGQYF.